These 20 T cell receptor beta chains share one sample of origin, sequenced in a study of blood T cells in healthy people across ages. A sample-barcoded 5' primer and a J-beta primer mix were used in a second PCR of about 6 to 11 cycles. MiXCR, run by TCRdb on the 5' RACE reads, gives a single entry per CDR3 protein. The data show about 1.7 million distinct CDR3 sequences, roughly 28% seen once. Source material: blood. The receptors originated from a woman aged 25-40 years in good health.

The chain is built from TRBV9 and TRBJ2-1; 8 nucleotides line up with TRBD1. The length of the CDR3 is 16 residues. Per the germline V gene, CDR1 is SGDLS and CDR2 is YYNGEE. V gave up 8 bases and J gave up 5 bases; unmatched junction bases: 15. The CDR3 region is CASRTGGTGIDNEQFF. The CDR3 DNA reads as TGTGCCAGTAGAACAGGGGGAACGGGTATAGACAATGAGCAGTTCTTC.

This clonotype was counted between two and nine times. The V call is TRBV30, the J call TRBJ2-5, with D perhaps assigned TRBD1 or TRBD2 (5 bases each). V was cut by 1 base and J by 5 bases, with 11 bases left in between. Germline V gives CDR1 GTSNPN, CDR2 SVGIG (reference sequence). CDR3 size: 13 residues. The CDR3 loop reads CAWSDGREETQYF. CDR3 in DNA: TGTGCCTGGAGTGATGGCAGGGAGGAGACCCAGTACTTC. Full variable domain (remainder filled in from reference TRBV30 and TRBJ2-5): SQTIHQWPATLVQPVGSPLSLECTVEGTSNPNLYWYRQAAGRGLQLLFYSVGIGQISSEVPQNLSASRPQDRQFILSSKKLLLSDSGFYLCAWSDGREETQYFGPGTRLLVL.

In this sample, this clonotype turned up a few times. The chain uses TRBV20-1 and TRBJ2-3, with D perhaps given as TRBD1 or TRBD2 (5 bases each). The CDR3 contains 14 residues. V was cut by 3 bases and J by 4 bases, with 14 bases left in between. Per germline, CDR1 DFQATT and CDR2 SNEGSKA (reference sequence). The CDR3 protein is CSASYEGSADTQYF. The CDR3 DNA reads TGCAGTGCTAGTTATGAGGGGTCCGCAGATACGCAGTATTTT.

The chain carries TRBV24-1 and TRBJ2-3; a weak D match, TRBD1 (6 bases). Trimming took 2 bases from V and 6 from J, leaving 14 bases between them. The germline CDR1 and CDR2 sequences are KGHDR and SFDVKD. This CDR3 contains 15 residues. Here the CDR3 reads CATSDSGRGRDTQYF. CDR3 DNA sequence: TGTGCCACCAGTGATTCGGGCAGGGGAAGGGATACGCAGTATTTT.

In its sample, this clonotype was seen a few times. Possible read error: a much larger clone is one base away. The chain combines TRBV10-3 with TRBJ2-1; TRBD2 agrees at 12 bases. Germline V lookup: CDR1 ENHRY, CDR2 SYGVKD. The CDR3 contains 16 residues. Losses at the gene ends were 2 bases for V and 13 bases for J; bases not matched to a gene: 12. The CDR3 is CAISEPTSGGKETQFF. The CDR3 region has the DNA TGTGCCATCAGTGAGCCGACTAGCGGGGGAAAAGAGACCCAGTTCTTC.

Regarding this clonotype: A much larger clone lies one base from this, so it may be a read error. The chain links TRBV24-1 to TRBJ2-1, with unresolved D. The germline V gene encodes CDR1 KGHDR and CDR2 SFDVKD. The CDR3 loop spans 12 amino acids. CDR3 sequence: CAISDHRGEQFF. The DNA for the CDR3 is TGTGCCATCAGTGATCATAGAGGTGAGCAGTTCTTC.

This chain uses TRBV20-1 with TRBJ2-7; TRBD1 matches 7 bases. V shed 3 bases and J 2 bases; nucleotides not matched to a gene: 16. This CDR3 has 17 amino acids. Germline CDR1 is DFQATT and CDR2 is SNEGSKA (reference sequence). CDR3 in DNA: TGCAGTGCTAGCCAACGACAGGTTGACAGGGTGGCCTACGAGCAGTACTTC. Its protein product is CSASQRQVDRVAYEQYF.

This clonotype showed up many times. The chain couples TRBV29-1 to TRBJ1-2, with TRBD1 matching 9 bases. From germline, CDR1 is SQVTM and CDR2 ANQGSEA. Germline trimming cut 0 bases from V and 4 bases from J; bases unmatched to any gene: 0. The CDR3 runs to 13 residues. CDR3 DNA: TGCAGCGTTGAAGAGACAGGGGGCTATGGCTACACCTTC. As protein: CSVEETGGYGYTF. Together with reference TRBV29-1 and TRBJ1-2, the CDR3 gives the full variable domain: SAVISQKPSRDICQRGTSLTIQCQVDSQVTMMFWYRQQPGQSLTLIATANQGSEATYESGFVIDKFPISRPNLTFSTLTVSNMSPEDSSIYLCSVEETGGYGYTFGSGTRLTVV.

This clonotype was observed a few times. The chain joins TRBV29-1 to TRBJ1-1; D gene ambiguous. Germline V CDR1 and CDR2: SQVTM, ANQGSEA. V lost 4 bases to trimming and J lost 1 base, with 10 bases between them. CDR3 size: 13 residues. CDR3 amino acids: CSVVSERNTEAFF. CDR3 in DNA: TGCAGCGTTGTGAGTGAAAGGAACACTGAAGCTTTCTTT.

In the case of this clonotype: An end of the junction differs from the germline gene, which may be a read error. This chain links TRBV3-1 with TRBJ2-3; D may be TRBD2 (5 bases). Looked up from germline, CDR1 is LGHDT and CDR2 is YNNKEL (reference sequence). The CDR3 has 13 amino acids. Here the CDR3 reads CASSGRNSDTQYF. CDR3 nucleotides: TGCGCCAGCAGCGGTCGAAATTCAGATACGCAGTATTTT.

Points on this clonotype: The junction does not match germline at one end; this may be a read error. V and J are TRBV7-9 and TRBJ2-3, with unresolved D. Germline-derived CDR1 and CDR2 are SEHNR and FQNEAQ (reference sequence). This CDR3 region has 14 residues. The CDR3 here is CTSSPRASSDTQYF. DNA for the CDR3: TGTACCAGCAGCCCAAGGGCATCTTCAGATACGCAGTATTTT.

This sequence joins TRBV29-1 and TRBJ2-7, with D tentatively TRBD1 (6 bases). Germline-derived CDR1 and CDR2 are SQVTM and ANQGSEA. With 6 bases removed from V and 2 bases from J, the gap between germline ends came to 14 bases. CDR3 size: 13 residues. CDR3: CSVMTGDTYEQYF. The CDR3 DNA is TGCAGCGTGATGACAGGAGACACCTACGAGCAGTACTTC.

The chain couples TRBV7-9 to TRBJ2-2, with D perhaps TRBD1 (5 bases). The CDR3 runs 15 residues. The germline V gene has CDR1 SEHNR and CDR2 FQNEAQ (reference sequence). Between the trimmed V and J ends, which lost 5 bases and 4 bases, there was a span of 14 bases. Here the CDR3 reads CASSSFGQSTGELFF. The CDR3 nucleotides read TGTGCCAGCAGCAGCTTTGGACAAAGCACCGGGGAGCTGTTTTTT. The full variable domain, in which reference TRBV7-9 and TRBJ2-2 provide the parts outside the CDR3, is DTGVSQNPRHKITKRGQNVTFRCDPISEHNRLYWYRQTLGQGPEFLTYFQNEAQLEKSRLLSDRFSAERPKGSFSTLEIQRTEQGDSAMYLCASSSFGQSTGELFFGEGSRLTVL.

This chain links TRBV20-1 with TRBJ2-3, with no clear D. Germline CDR1 DFQATT, CDR2 SNEGSKA (reference sequence). CDR3 length: 11 amino acids. CDR3 loop: CSALYADTQYF. The CDR3 DNA is TGCAGCGCCCTATACGCAGATACGCAGTATTTT.

Concerning this clonotype itself: A much larger clone sits a single nucleotide away, making a read error possible. The rearrangement links TRBV29-1 to TRBJ2-5; D might be TRBD2 (6 bases). CDR1 is SQVTM, CDR2 ANQGSEA, per germline. The CDR3 spans 12 residues. The CDR3 reads CSVRTPGEAQYF. The CDR3 nucleotides read TGCAGCGTACGGACGCCGGGAGAGGCCCAGTACTTC.

This clonotype was observed a single time. The rearrangement joins TRBV3-1 to TRBJ1-5; 8 bases map to TRBD1. This CDR3 comprises 14 residues. The V and J ends lost 3 bases and 7 bases, in that order; junction bases with no gene match: 5. The germline V gene encodes CDR1 LGHDT and CDR2 YNNKEL (reference sequence). The CDR3 spells CASSHGQGEQPQHF. The CDR3, as DNA: TGTGCCAGCAGCCACGGACAGGGAGAACAGCCCCAGCATTTT. The full variable domain, rest sourced from reference TRBV3-1 and TRBJ1-5, is DTAVSQTPKYLVTQMGNDKSIKCEQNLGHDTMYWYKQDSKKFLKIMFSYNNKELIINETVPNRFSPKSPDKAHLNLHINSLELGDSAVYFCASSHGQGEQPQHFGDGTRLSIL.

In its sample, this clonotype was seen a few times. In nucleotides, the CDR3 is TGTGCCAGCTCCACCGACAGGGCCGCTTTCTTT. It is translated as CASSTDRAAFF. The chain has TRBV18 and TRBJ1-1; 7 nucleotides match TRBD1. There are 11 residues in the CDR3. Trimming at V came to 6 bases and at J to 11 bases, leaving 6 bases not matched to a gene. CDR1 KGHSH and CDR2 LQKENI come from the germline V gene. Filled out from reference TRBV18 and TRBJ1-1, the complete variable domain reads NAGVMQNPRHLVRRRGQEARLRCSPMKGHSHVYWYRQLPEEGLKFMVYLQKENIIDESGMPKERFSAEFPKEGPSILRIQQVVRGDSAAYFCASSTDRAAFFGQGTRLTVV.

Worth noting for this clonotype: The germline gene is not matched at one end of the junction; a read error may be the cause. This chain joins TRBV5-5 and TRBJ1-2; D uncertain. The V gene's germline CDR1 is SGHKS and CDR2 YYEKEE (reference sequence). The CDR3 is 14 amino acids. Here the CDR3 DNA reads TGTGCCAGCAACTTGACCCGGGCTAACTATGGCTGCACCTTC. This codes for CASNLTRANYGCTF.

This clonotype was found many times. V and J are TRBV29-1 and TRBJ2-5; 10 bases line up with TRBD1. Germline CDR1 is SQVTM and CDR2 is ANQGSEA. The CDR3 consists of 12 residues. V trimming: 5 bases; J trimming: 7 bases; junction bases outside the gene matches: 4. CDR3 amino acids: CSVRTGGVTQYF. The CDR3, as DNA: TGCAGCGTTCGGACAGGGGGGGTGACCCAGTACTTC.

This clonotype was observed many times. The chain couples TRBV6-2 or TRBV6-3 to TRBJ2-7; D is uncertain. Germline V gene sequence: CDR1 MNHEY, CDR2 SVGEGT. V gave up 8 bases and J gave up 3 bases, with 17 bases separating them. CDR3 length: 14 amino acids. DNA for the CDR3: TGTGCCAGCCGCCCCGACCGAAACCTCTACGAGCAGTACTTC. It encodes CASRPDRNLYEQYF.